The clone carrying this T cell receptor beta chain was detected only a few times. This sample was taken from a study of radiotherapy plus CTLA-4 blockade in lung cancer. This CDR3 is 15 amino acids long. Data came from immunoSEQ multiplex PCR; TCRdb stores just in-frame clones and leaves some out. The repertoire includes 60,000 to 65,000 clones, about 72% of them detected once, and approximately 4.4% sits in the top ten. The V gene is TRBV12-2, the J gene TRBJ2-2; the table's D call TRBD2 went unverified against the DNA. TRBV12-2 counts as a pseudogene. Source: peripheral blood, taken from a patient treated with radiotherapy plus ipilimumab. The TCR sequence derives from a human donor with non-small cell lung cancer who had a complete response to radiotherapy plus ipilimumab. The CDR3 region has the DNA TGTGCAAGTCGCTCCTTAGCGGGTAATACCGGGGAGCTGTTTTTT. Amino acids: CASRSLAGNTGELFF.